A selection of T cell receptor beta chains follows, all from one sample in a study of OX40 agonist ivuxolimab in advanced cancers. Sequencing was performed with immunoSEQ multiplex PCR; in TCRdb, only in-frame clones are kept and a portion is missing. This table holds some 17,000 clones, around nine tenths found once. This material consisted of CD4+ or CD8+ T cells sorted from blood, taken in a trial of the OX40 agonist ivuxolimab. The receptors here all came from an adult with an advanced solid tumor such as melanoma, head and neck, liver or kidney cancer. CDR3s include the opening cysteine and the closing phenylalanine or tryptophan. D genes are given only for firm matches. Some rows have no size entry. The others give once, few or many, or a class for an expanded clone.

j_gene: TRBJ1-3; d_gene: -; v_gene: TRBV25-1; abundance: once; CDR3aa: CASSEQGRAGNTIYF; CDR3nt: TGTGCCAGCAGTGAACAGGGAAGAGCTGGAAACACCATATATTTT
j_gene: TRBJ1-1; d_gene: TRBD1; v_gene: TRBV9; abundance: -; CDR3aa: CASSVATGEDTEAFF; CDR3nt: TGTGCCAGCAGCGTTGCGACAGGGGAGGACACTGAAGCTTTCTTT
j_gene: TRBJ1-2; d_gene: -; v_gene: TRBV2; abundance: -; CDR3aa: CASTQPGGSYGYTF; CDR3nt: TGTGCCAGCACCCAGCCGGGGGGCAGCTATGGCTACACCTTC
j_gene: TRBJ1-1; d_gene: -; v_gene: TRBV4-2; abundance: few; CDR3aa: CASRQGMNTEAFF; CDR3nt: TGTGCCAGCAGACAGGGTATGAACACTGAAGCTTTCTTT
j_gene: TRBJ1-1; d_gene: -; v_gene: TRBV4-1; abundance: -; CDR3aa: CASSPYLTGMNTEAFF; CDR3nt: TGCGCCAGCAGCCCGTACCTCACAGGGATGAACACTGAAGCTTTCTTT
j_gene: TRBJ1-4; d_gene: -; v_gene: TRBV9; abundance: -; CDR3aa: CASSVGGTNEKLFF; CDR3nt: TGTGCCAGCAGCGTCGGGGGGACTAATGAAAAACTGTTTTTT
j_gene: TRBJ2-7; d_gene: -; v_gene: TRBV11-3; abundance: -; CDR3aa: CASSPGTSYEQYF; CDR3nt: TGTGCCAGCAGCCCAGGGACATCCTACGAGCAGTACTTC
j_gene: TRBJ1-1; d_gene: -; v_gene: TRBV27; abundance: few; CDR3aa: CASGSLSSVLSTEAFF; CDR3nt: TGTGCCAGCGGGTCCCTAAGCTCGGTTCTATCCACTGAAGCTTTCTTT
j_gene: TRBJ2-1; d_gene: TRBD2; v_gene: TRBV7-2; abundance: -; CDR3aa: CASSLVGSGGAYNEQFF; CDR3nt: TGTGCCAGCAGCTTAGTTGGTAGCGGGGGGGCCTACAATGAGCAGTTCTTC
j_gene: TRBJ2-7; d_gene: TRBD1; v_gene: TRBV6-4; abundance: -; CDR3aa: CASSPGTVSYEQYF; CDR3nt: TGTGCCAGCAGCCCTGGGACAGTGTCCTACGAGCAGTACTTC
j_gene: TRBJ1-1; d_gene: -; v_gene: TRBV7-9; abundance: -; CDR3aa: CASSERRVRATEAFF; CDR3nt: TGTGCCAGCAGCGAGAGAAGGGTCAGGGCCACTGAAGCTTTCTTT
j_gene: TRBJ2-3; d_gene: TRBD2; v_gene: TRBV19; abundance: -; CDR3aa: CASTPRGGTSGGALNTQYF; CDR3nt: TGTGCCAGTACCCCCCGGGGCGGAACTAGCGGGGGGGCCTTGAATACGCAGTATTTT
j_gene: TRBJ2-5; d_gene: TRBD1; v_gene: TRBV4-1; abundance: -; CDR3aa: CASSQPGTGVQETQYF; CDR3nt: TGCGCCAGCAGCCAGCCCGGGACAGGAGTTCAAGAGACCCAGTACTTC
j_gene: TRBJ1-1; d_gene: -; v_gene: TRBV14; abundance: -; CDR3aa: CASSQVGGGTEAFF; CDR3nt: TGTGCCAGCAGCCAAGTAGGGGGTGGCACTGAAGCTTTCTTT
j_gene: TRBJ1-2; d_gene: -; v_gene: TRBV11-1; abundance: -; CDR3aa: CASSFGTNYGYTF; CDR3nt: TGTGCCAGCAGCTTCGGCACCAACTATGGCTACACCTTC
j_gene: TRBJ2-3; d_gene: -; v_gene: TRBV11-3; abundance: -; CDR3aa: CASSLHERSTDTQYF; CDR3nt: TGTGCCAGCAGCTTACACGAGCGGAGCACAGATACGCAGTATTTT
j_gene: TRBJ2-5; d_gene: -; v_gene: TRBV11-3; abundance: -; CDR3aa: CASSLDPVKYF; CDR3nt: TGTGCCAGCAGCTTAGACCCCGTAAAGTACTTC
j_gene: TRBJ1-2; d_gene: -; v_gene: TRBV7-2; abundance: -; CDR3aa: CASSYGQSYGYTF; CDR3nt: TGTGCCAGCAGCTATGGACAGTCCTATGGCTACACCTTC
j_gene: TRBJ2-7; d_gene: -; v_gene: TRBV27; abundance: -; CDR3aa: CASSLGGSYEQYF; CDR3nt: TGTGCCAGCAGTTTAGGGGGTTCCTACGAGCAGTACTTC
j_gene: TRBJ2-3; d_gene: TRBD2; v_gene: TRBV10-3; abundance: -; CDR3aa: CAISGDERGDTDTQYF; CDR3nt: TGTGCCATCAGTGGGGACGAGCGGGGAGACACAGATACGCAGTATTTT
j_gene: TRBJ2-7; d_gene: -; v_gene: TRBV2; abundance: few; CDR3aa: CATDSRGESYEQYF; CDR3nt: TGTGCCACGGACTCCAGGGGTGAATCCTACGAGCAGTACTTC
j_gene: TRBJ2-7; d_gene: TRBD1; v_gene: TRBV6-1; abundance: -; CDR3aa: CASSSKPGTGREQYF; CDR3nt: TGTGCCAGCAGCAGTAAGCCCGGGACAGGGCGAGAGCAGTACTTC
j_gene: TRBJ2-7; d_gene: -; v_gene: TRBV4-3; abundance: -; CDR3aa: CASSQDETAWSYEQYF; CDR3nt: TGCGCCAGCAGCCAAGATGAGACAGCCTGGTCCTACGAGCAGTACTTC
j_gene: TRBJ1-5; d_gene: -; v_gene: TRBV9; abundance: -; CDR3aa: CASSGANSNQPQHF; CDR3nt: TGTGCCAGCAGCGGGGCGAATAGCAATCAGCCCCAGCATTTT
j_gene: TRBJ2-5; d_gene: TRBD2; v_gene: TRBV2; abundance: -; CDR3aa: CASSKLAGGPGQETQYF; CDR3nt: TGTGCCAGCAGTAAACTAGCGGGAGGGCCCGGCCAAGAGACCCAGTACTTC
j_gene: TRBJ2-5; d_gene: TRBD2; v_gene: TRBV5-6; abundance: -; CDR3aa: CASSLAGGRKETQYF; CDR3nt: TGTGCCAGCAGCTTGGCCGGCGGGAGAAAAGAGACCCAGTACTTC
j_gene: TRBJ2-1; d_gene: TRBD2; v_gene: TRBV13; abundance: -; CDR3aa: CASSITPSGGAWEQFF; CDR3nt: TGTGCCAGCAGCATCACTCCTAGCGGGGGGGCCTGGGAGCAGTTCTTC
j_gene: TRBJ2-7; d_gene: -; v_gene: TRBV6-5; abundance: -; CDR3aa: CASRTVGYEQCF; CDR3nt: TGTGCCAGCAGGACAGTGGGCTACGAGCAGTGCTTC
j_gene: TRBJ1-2; d_gene: -; v_gene: TRBV19; abundance: -; CDR3aa: CASSQTGTPNYGYTF; CDR3nt: TGTGCCAGTAGTCAGACCGGGACACCGAACTATGGCTACACCTTC
j_gene: TRBJ2-6; d_gene: -; v_gene: TRBV2; abundance: -; CDR3aa: CASSCYNSIQSRANVLTF; CDR3nt: TGTGCCAGCAGTTGCTACAATTCGATACAAAGTCGGGCCAACGTCCTGACTTTC
j_gene: TRBJ2-7; d_gene: TRBD1; v_gene: TRBV9; abundance: -; CDR3aa: CASMGQGGEQYF; CDR3nt: TGTGCCAGCATGGGACAGGGGGGCGAGCAGTACTTC
j_gene: TRBJ2-1; d_gene: TRBD2; v_gene: TRBV6-5; abundance: -; CDR3aa: CASGPTSGRFDEQFF; CDR3nt: TGTGCCAGCGGACCGACTAGCGGGAGATTCGATGAGCAGTTCTTC
j_gene: TRBJ2-1; d_gene: TRBD2; v_gene: TRBV4-1; abundance: -; CDR3aa: CASSASGTSSNEQFF; CDR3nt: TGCGCCAGCAGCGCTAGCGGGACTTCCTCCAATGAGCAGTTCTTC
j_gene: TRBJ1-3; d_gene: -; v_gene: TRBV5-4; abundance: -; CDR3aa: CASSLESGNTIYF; CDR3nt: TGTGCCAGCAGCTTGGAATCTGGAAACACCATATATTTT
j_gene: TRBJ2-1; d_gene: TRBD2; v_gene: TRBV6-1; abundance: -; CDR3aa: CASSAKASGYNEQFF; CDR3nt: TGTGCCAGCAGTGCTAAGGCTAGCGGATACAATGAGCAGTTCTTC
j_gene: TRBJ1-2; d_gene: -; v_gene: TRBV6-1; abundance: -; CDR3aa: CASSKDAGVGYGYTF; CDR3nt: TGTGCCAGCAGTAAGGACGCCGGAGTAGGTTATGGCTACACCTTC
j_gene: TRBJ2-7; d_gene: -; v_gene: TRBV4-1; abundance: -; CDR3aa: CASSQDRGGTKNEQYF; CDR3nt: TGCGCCAGCAGCCAAGATCGTGGGGGTACGAAGAACGAGCAGTACTTC
j_gene: TRBJ2-1; d_gene: -; v_gene: TRBV2; abundance: -; CDR3aa: CASIDLGEQFF; CDR3nt: TGTGCCAGCATAGACTTGGGTGAGCAGTTCTTC
j_gene: TRBJ2-5; d_gene: -; v_gene: TRBV14; abundance: -; CDR3aa: CASSRRDTGRETQYF; CDR3nt: TGTGCCAGCAGCCGGAGGGACACAGGGCGGGAGACCCAGTACTTC
j_gene: TRBJ2-7; d_gene: -; v_gene: TRBV19; abundance: -; CDR3aa: CASSIYWGAYEQYF; CDR3nt: TGTGCCAGTAGTATTTATTGGGGCGCCTACGAGCAGTACTTC
j_gene: TRBJ1-4; d_gene: -; v_gene: TRBV4-3; abundance: -; CDR3aa: CASSPSGTLAATNEKLFF; CDR3nt: TGCGCCAGCAGCCCGTCCGGGACCCTTGCTGCAACTAATGAAAAACTGTTTTTT
j_gene: TRBJ2-3; d_gene: TRBD2; v_gene: TRBV6-1; abundance: -; CDR3aa: CASSETSGRPDTQYF; CDR3nt: TGTGCCAGCAGTGAGACTAGCGGGAGACCAGATACGCAGTATTTT